This T cell receptor (beta chain) was observed in a study of blood T cell repertoires in COVID-19. The CDR3 covers 13 residues. Germline CDR1 reads GTSNPN; CDR2 reads SVGIG (reference sequence). V lost 4 bases and J 5 bases, leaving 14 bases between the germline ends. Method: immunoSEQ multiplex PCR; TCRdb's copy keeps in-frame clones and lacks some. Among 200,000 to 250,000 clones listed, 90% were seen once. The receptor's source is a man aged 30-40 years who had been exposed to COVID-19. This sequence joins TRBV30 and TRBJ2-5; no definite D call. Sequenced input: PBMCs or T cells enriched from blood (not recorded which). CDR3 region: CAWNQREAETQYF. The CDR3 coding sequence is TGTGCCTGGAATCAGAGAGAGGCGGAGACCCAGTACTTC.